A single sample is the source of the 22 T cell receptor beta chains below, sequenced in a study of blood T cell repertoires in COVID-19. Sequencing was performed with immunoSEQ multiplex PCR; in TCRdb, only in-frame clones are kept and a portion is missing. Here the sample spans some 380,000 clones, about 90% being singletons. Sequenced material: peripheral blood. These receptors were obtained from a man between 18 and 35 years old with active or convalescent COVID-19.

This rearrangement joins TRBV7-2 to TRBJ2-3, with D possibly matching TRBD2 (5 bases). The V end lost 5 bases, the J end lost 6 bases, and 21 bases lay between the germline ends. From germline, CDR1 is SGHTA and CDR2 FQGNSA. The CDR3 totals 16 residues. The DNA for the CDR3 is TGTGCCAGCAGCCCCGGGGTAGTCCCAAGGTGGGATACGCAGTATTTT. It specifies CASSPGVVPRWDTQYF.

The rearrangement links TRBV7-3 to TRBJ1-6; no clear D gene. Per germline, CDR1 SGHTA and CDR2 FQGTGA. The CDR3 runs to 15 residues. The V end was cut by 5 bases, the J end by 5 bases, with 13 bases between. Written as DNA, the CDR3 is TGTGCCAGCAGCGAGCTCGCCTTTAATAATTCACCCCTCCACTTT. Translation gives CASSELAFNNSPLHF.

At least ten counts were recorded for this clone. The CDR3 reads CATSDSKRQGYQPQHF. The DNA of the CDR3 is TGTGCCACCAGTGATTCGAAAAGACAGGGGTATCAGCCCCAGCATTTT. The V gene is TRBV24-1, the J gene TRBJ1-5; 8 positions match TRBD1. V was pared by 2 bases and J by 5 bases, with 7 bases of the junction left unmatched. CDR1 and CDR2 (germline): KGHDR, SFDVKD. This CDR3 spans 16 amino acids.

The chain carries TRBV10-3 and TRBJ2-1; 8 nucleotides agree with TRBD2. After removal of 10 bases from V and 4 bases from J, the junction contained 9 bases not matched to a gene. The CDR3 is 14 amino acids. CDR1 and CDR2 from the germline V gene are ENHRY and SYGVKD. The CDR3 sequence is CATGGGPTYNEQFF. As DNA, the CDR3 is TGTGCCACCGGGGGGGGACCGACATACAATGAGCAGTTCTTC.

J is TRBJ1-1 and V is TRBV15, with D possibly TRBD1 on 6 matching bases. Trimming stripped 4 bases from V and 3 bases from J, with 18 bases between. Germline values: CDR1 LNHNV, CDR2 YYDKDF (reference sequence). The CDR3 contains 16 residues. CDR3 sequence (DNA): TGTGCCACCAGCACAGGGAGGGGGAGGCTCGACACTGAAGCTTTCTTT. Translated, it gives CATSTGRGRLDTEAFF.

This clone has only one observation. V and J are TRBV7-2 and TRBJ2-2; possibly TRBD2 for D (6 bases). Deletions cut 7 bases from V and 5 bases from J, with 14 bases between. CDR1 and CDR2 (germline): SGHTA, FQGNSA. This CDR3 has 14 residues. Written as DNA, the CDR3 is TGTGCCAGCATCCGGCTAGCGAGAACCGGGGAGCTGTTTTTT. Protein: CASIRLARTGELFF.

The chain has TRBV9 and TRBJ1-3; D unclear. CDR3 length equals 15 residues. The germline V gene encodes CDR1 SGDLS and CDR2 YYNGEE. Trimming removed 0 bases from V and 0 bases from J, with 7 bases in between. The CDR3, as DNA: TGTGCCAGCAGCGTAGATGGCATCTCTGGAAACACCATATATTTT. Amino acid sequence: CASSVDGISGNTIYF.

J is TRBJ2-3 and V is TRBV6-5; maybe TRBD1 (5 bases). Germline V CDR1 and CDR2: MNHEY, SVGAGI. The CDR3 sequence is 15 residues long. Trimming removed 6 bases from V and 1 base from J, with 14 bases in between. For the CDR3, the DNA is TGTGCCAGCAGACCAGGGATTTTGGGCACAGATACGCAGTATTTT. Protein product: CASRPGILGTDTQYF.

The chain couples TRBV12-5 to TRBJ2-1; D is unclear. The CDR3 has 11 amino acids. The germline V gene has CDR1 LGHNT and CDR2 FRNRAP. V lost 4 bases, J lost 5 bases, and 3 bases lay in between. CDR3 DNA sequence: TGTGCTAGTGGTTCAAACAATGAGCAGTTCTTC. Translation gives CASGSNNEQFF.

V and J are TRBV2 and TRBJ1-5, with D possibly being TRBD1 (5 bases). The V end lost 7 bases, the J end lost 2 bases, and 18 bases lay between the germline ends. CDR1 is SNHLY and CDR2 is FYNNEI in the germline V gene. This CDR3 region has 16 residues. DNA for the CDR3: TGTGCCAGCAACATCGGATTTTCACAGGGCAATCAGCCCCAGCATTTT. The encoded protein is CASNIGFSQGNQPQHF.

This CDR3 is CASKMDGTASYGYTF. CDR3 DNA sequence: TGTGCCAGCAAGATGGACGGGACAGCCTCCTATGGCTACACCTTC. The J gene is TRBJ1-2, the V gene TRBV6-5, with TRBD1 matching 7 bases. The CDR3 has 15 residues. V gave up 7 bases and J gave up 4 bases; unmatched junction bases: 12. Germline loops: CDR1 MNHEY, CDR2 SVGAGI.

A few counts support this clone. This chain uses TRBV19 with TRBJ1-5; 9 bases match TRBD1. Trimming took 4 bases from V and 5 from J; bases not matched to a gene: 3. CDR1 is LNHDA, CDR2 SQIVND, per germline (reference sequence). The CDR3 totals 14 residues. The DNA for the CDR3 is TGTGCCAGTAGTACCCGGACAGGGGATCAGCCCCAGCATTTT. It translates to CASSTRTGDQPQHF.

This rearrangement joins TRBV19 to TRBJ1-4; 11 bases agree with TRBD1. V lost 4 bases, J lost 8 bases, and 15 bases stayed unmatched. The CDR3 consists of 18 residues. Germline lookup yields CDR1 LNHDA and CDR2 SQIVND (reference sequence). For the CDR3, the DNA is TGTGCCAGTAGTAGGACCGGGACAGGGGGAGCGAGGGGCGAAAAACTGTTTTTT. It specifies CASSRTGTGGARGEKLFF.

This chain connects TRBV28 to TRBJ1-1; TRBD1 aligns across 8 bases. Germline V gene lookup returns CDR1 MDHEN and CDR2 SYDVKM. This CDR3 comprises 15 residues. J was trimmed by 2 bases and V by 1 base; bases with no gene match: 3. The CDR3 loop reads CASSLSAGGNTEAFF. The CDR3 bases are TGTGCCAGCAGTTTATCTGCAGGGGGCAACACTGAAGCTTTCTTT.

The CDR3 coding sequence is TGTGCCACCAGCAGAAGGTCGGGGGAGGGGGTCAATCAGCCCCAGCATTTT. Translated: CATSRRSGEGVNQPQHF. The genes are TRBV15 and TRBJ1-5; a weak D match, TRBD1 (6 bases). Trimming removed 2 bases at V and 3 bases at J, with 17 bases between. There are 17 residues in the CDR3. CDR1 and CDR2 (germline): LNHNV, YYDKDF (reference sequence).

The chain links TRBV6-5 to TRBJ1-2, with D possibly being TRBD1 (6 bases). Germline V gives CDR1 MNHEY, CDR2 SVGAGI. This CDR3 comprises 12 residues. The V gene lost 6 bases and the J gene lost 5 bases, with 10 bases spanning the gap. CDR3: CASRQGQYGYTF. The DNA for the CDR3 is TGTGCCAGCAGACAAGGACAGTATGGCTACACCTTC.

The V call is TRBV5-6, the J call TRBJ1-1; D is uncertain. V was pared by 5 bases and J by 7 bases, with 12 bases between. Germline loops: CDR1 SGHDT, CDR2 YYEEEE. CDR3 length equals 12 residues. The CDR3 sequence: CASSSESGEAFF. As DNA, the CDR3 is TGTGCCAGCAGTTCAGAGTCAGGTGAAGCTTTCTTT. Variable domain in full (rest from reference TRBV5-6 and TRBJ1-1): DAGVTQSPTHLIKTRGQQVTLRCSPKSGHDTVSWYQQALGQGPQFIFQYYEEEERQRGNFPDRFSGHQFPNYSSELNVNALLLGDSALYLCASSSESGEAFFGQGTRLTVV.

The chain recombines TRBV6-6 with TRBJ1-2; D possibly corresponds to TRBD1 (6 bases). V was shortened by 5 bases and J by 5 bases, with 9 bases between the two germline ends. There are 12 residues in the CDR3. Germline CDR1 MNHNY, CDR2 SVGAGI (reference sequence). CDR3 residues: CASSTDSYGYTF. The CDR3 nucleotides are TGTGCCAGCAGTACGGACAGTTATGGCTACACCTTC.

The J gene is TRBJ2-5, the V gene TRBV28; no reliable D call. The length of the CDR3 is 13 residues. Germline loops: CDR1 MDHEN, CDR2 SYDVKM. CDR3 amino acids: CGTRTVYQETQYF. The CDR3 coding sequence is TGTGGAACCAGAACAGTCTATCAAGAGACCCAGTACTTC.

A single count supports this clone. Other DNA sequences in this sample translate to the same CDR3. The chain couples TRBV5-1 to TRBJ1-1, with D possibly TRBD1 on 6 matching bases. In germline, CDR1 is SGHRS, CDR2 YFSETQ. With 0 bases removed from V and 5 bases from J, the gap between germline ends came to 8 bases. This CDR3 contains 13 residues. The CDR3 nucleotides are TGCGCCAGCAGCTTGGTTACAGGGACTGAAGCTTTCTTT. Protein: CASSLVTGTEAFF.

The V call is TRBV3-1 (or the pseudogene TRBV3-2), the J call TRBJ1-1, with 9 bases fitting TRBD1. CDR1 is LGHDT and CDR2 is YNNKEL in the germline V gene (reference sequence). The V and J ends lost 1 base and 5 bases, in that order; junction bases with no gene match: 2. This CDR3 has 14 amino acids. The CDR3 sequence is CASSQGTGVTEAFF. The CDR3 region has the DNA TGTGCCAGCAGCCAAGGGACAGGGGTTACTGAAGCTTTCTTT.

This chain links TRBV4-1 with TRBJ2-2; TRBD1 matches 9 bases. The V segment lost 2 bases and the J segment 1 base; nucleotides outside the gene matches: 8. Looked up from germline, CDR1 is MGHRA and CDR2 is YSYEKL. The CDR3 runs to 18 residues. Here the CDR3 DNA reads TGCGCCAGCAGCCAATCTCGCCTGGGACAGGGGAACACCGGGGAGCTGTTTTTT. This codes for CASSQSRLGQGNTGELFF.